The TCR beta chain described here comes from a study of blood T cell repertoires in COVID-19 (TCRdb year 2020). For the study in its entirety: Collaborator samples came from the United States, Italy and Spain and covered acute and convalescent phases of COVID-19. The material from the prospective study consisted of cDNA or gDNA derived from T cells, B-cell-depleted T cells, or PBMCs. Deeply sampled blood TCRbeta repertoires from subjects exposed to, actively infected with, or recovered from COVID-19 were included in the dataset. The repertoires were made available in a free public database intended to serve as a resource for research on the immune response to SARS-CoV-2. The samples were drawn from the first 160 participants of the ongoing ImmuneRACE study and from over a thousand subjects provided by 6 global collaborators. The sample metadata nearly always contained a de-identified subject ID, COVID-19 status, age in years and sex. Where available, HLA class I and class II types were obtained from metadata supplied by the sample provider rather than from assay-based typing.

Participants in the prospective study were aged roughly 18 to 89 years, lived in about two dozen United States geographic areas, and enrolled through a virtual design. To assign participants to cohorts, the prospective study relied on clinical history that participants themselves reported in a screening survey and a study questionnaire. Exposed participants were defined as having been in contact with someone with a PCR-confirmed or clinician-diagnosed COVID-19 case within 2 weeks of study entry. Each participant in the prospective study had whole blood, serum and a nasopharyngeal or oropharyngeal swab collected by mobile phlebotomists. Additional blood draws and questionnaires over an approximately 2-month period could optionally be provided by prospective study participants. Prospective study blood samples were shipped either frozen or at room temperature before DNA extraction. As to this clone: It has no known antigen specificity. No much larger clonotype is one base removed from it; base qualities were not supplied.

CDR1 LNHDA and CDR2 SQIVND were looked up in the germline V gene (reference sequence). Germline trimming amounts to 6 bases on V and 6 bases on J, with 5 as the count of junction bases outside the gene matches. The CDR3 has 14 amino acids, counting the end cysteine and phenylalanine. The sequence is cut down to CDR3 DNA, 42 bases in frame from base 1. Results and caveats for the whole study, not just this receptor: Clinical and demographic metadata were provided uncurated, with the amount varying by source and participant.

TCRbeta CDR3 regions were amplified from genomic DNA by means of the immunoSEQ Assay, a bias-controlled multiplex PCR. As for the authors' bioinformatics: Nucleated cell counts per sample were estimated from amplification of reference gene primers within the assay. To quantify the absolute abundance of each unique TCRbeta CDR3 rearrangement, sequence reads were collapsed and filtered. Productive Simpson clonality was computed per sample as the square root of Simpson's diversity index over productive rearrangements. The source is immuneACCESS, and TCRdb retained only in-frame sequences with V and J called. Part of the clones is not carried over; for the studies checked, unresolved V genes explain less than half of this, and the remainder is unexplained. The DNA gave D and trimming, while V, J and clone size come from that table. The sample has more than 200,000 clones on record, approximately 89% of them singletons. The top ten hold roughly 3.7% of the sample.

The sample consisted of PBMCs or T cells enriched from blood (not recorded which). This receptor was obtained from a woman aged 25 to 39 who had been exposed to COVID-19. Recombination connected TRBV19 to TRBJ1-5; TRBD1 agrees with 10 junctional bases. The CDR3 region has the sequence CASSLRDRGQPQHF. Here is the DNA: TGTGCCAGTAGCCTCCGGGACAGGGGTCAGCCCCAGCATTTT.